This entry lists 23 T cell receptor beta chains sequenced from one sample in a study of blood T cell repertoires in COVID-19. Clones were sequenced by immunoSEQ multiplex PCR, and TCRdb holds only the in-frame ones, with some missing. The top ten hold about 5% of the sample, which has just under 150,000 clones, around four fifths seen once. Sample: peripheral blood. Every receptor here comes from a human donor in a cohort sampled during active COVID-19.

The table lists this clone with a count of one. J is TRBJ1-2 and V is TRBV5-1; no clear D. The CDR3 extends over 12 amino acids. Germline loops: CDR1 SGHRS, CDR2 YFSETQ. V shed 0 bases and J shed 7 bases, with 7 bases lying between them. The CDR3 nucleotides are TGCGCCAGCAGCTTGGATCAGTTTGGCTACACCTTC. Its translation: CASSLDQFGYTF. Based on the CDR3 plus reference TRBV5-1 and TRBJ1-2, the full variable domain is KAGVTQTPRYLIKTRGQQVTLSCSPISGHRSVSWYQQTPGQGLQFLFEYFSETQRNKGNFPGRFSGRQFSNSRSEMNVSTLELGDSALYLCASSLDQFGYTFGSGTRLTVV.

This chain uses TRBV11-2 with TRBJ2-2; D is uncertain. The CDR3 runs to 15 residues. V dropped 6 bases and J dropped 0 bases, with 11 bases sitting between them. The germline gives CDR1 SGHAT, CDR2 FQNNGV. The CDR3 spells CASRKQASNTGELFF. The CDR3 DNA follows: TGTGCCAGCAGAAAACAAGCGTCGAACACCGGGGAGCTGTTTTTT.

This clone has only one observation. The chain is built from TRBV5-1 and TRBJ1-4; 7 bases fit TRBD1. The J segment lost 0 bases and the V segment lost 0 bases, leaving 5 bases of the junction unmatched. The CDR3 consists of 17 residues. CDR1 is SGHRS and CDR2 is YFSETQ in the germline V gene. The CDR3 DNA is TGCGCCAGCAGCTTGGGGACAGGCGTTGCAACTAATGAAAAACTGTTTTTT. Amino acids: CASSLGTGVATNEKLFF.

This clone was observed a handful of times. CDR3: CASSRRLGGSGNTIYF. The CDR3 region has the DNA TGTGCCAGCAGCAGACGGTTGGGGGGATCTGGAAACACCATATATTTT. The chain combines TRBV3-1 (or the pseudogene TRBV3-2) with TRBJ1-3; TRBD1 might be the D (5 bases). CDR3 length equals 16 residues. Trimming shortened V by 5 bases and J by 1 base, and 15 bases separated the two germline ends. Germline-derived CDR1 and CDR2 are LGHDT and YNNKEL (reference sequence).

V gene TRBV20-1 combines with J gene TRBJ2-3, with D perhaps TRBD2 (6 bases). Per germline, CDR1 DFQATT and CDR2 SNEGSKA (reference sequence). The CDR3 is 11 residues long. CDR3 sequence: CRRDRGDTQYF. The CDR3 DNA is TGCAGGAGAGATCGGGGGGATACGCAGTATTTT.

Only one count was recorded for this clone. V and J are TRBV9 and TRBJ1-2; 7 positions match TRBD1. The CDR3 runs 17 residues. CDR1 is SGDLS and CDR2 is YYNGEE in the germline V gene. J was trimmed by 4 bases and V by 6 bases; bases with no gene match: 18. CDR3 amino acids: CASTQGGQPPLAYGYTF. CDR3 DNA sequence: TGTGCCAGCACCCAGGGGGGACAACCTCCCCTGGCCTATGGCTACACCTTC.

V gene TRBV30 combines with J gene TRBJ1-1; unclear D gene. The CDR3 totals 15 residues. Germline V CDR1 and CDR2: GTSNPN, SVGIG (reference sequence). Trimming removed 1 base from V and 1 base from J, with 13 bases in between. The CDR3 DNA follows: TGTGCCTGGAGTGAATACACGGGGAGGAACACTGAAGCTTTCTTT. Its translation is CAWSEYTGRNTEAFF.

The chain couples TRBV28 to TRBJ2-2; 9 bases are shared with TRBD2. The CDR3 has 16 amino acids. Per germline, CDR1 MDHEN and CDR2 SYDVKM. Trimming at V came to 6 bases and at J to 2 bases, leaving 7 bases not matched to a gene. CDR3 sequence: CASRTTSGGNTGELFF. The CDR3 DNA reads TGTGCCAGCAGGACGACTAGCGGAGGAAACACCGGGGAGCTGTTTTTT.

The V and J genes are TRBV28 and TRBJ1-4; unclear D gene. The CDR3 is 12 residues long. Trimming stripped 7 bases from V and 8 bases from J, with 11 bases between. Germline CDR1 MDHEN, CDR2 SYDVKM. CDR3: CASTYGREKLFF. CDR3 DNA: TGTGCCAGCACGTACGGGAGGGAAAAACTGTTTTTT.

The chain joins TRBV5-1 to TRBJ2-3, with 15 bases fitting TRBD2. This CDR3 spans 18 amino acids. V trimming: 3 bases; J trimming: 5 bases; junction bases outside the gene matches: 10. The germline CDR1 and CDR2 sequences are SGHRS and YFSETQ. This CDR3 is CASSSRGLAGGLVDTQYF. The CDR3 DNA reads TGCGCCAGCAGCTCCCGCGGACTAGCGGGGGGGCTGGTAGATACGCAGTATTTT.

The chain links TRBV19 to TRBJ2-7; maybe TRBD1 (6 bases). This CDR3 has 15 residues. Germline CDR1 and CDR2: LNHDA and SQIVND (reference sequence). V was clipped by 3 bases and J by 3 bases, with 15 bases between them. CDR3 coding DNA: TGTGCCAGTAGTATGGAGTGGGGGACAAGCTACGAGCAGTACTTC. Amino acids: CASSMEWGTSYEQYF.

The CDR3 DNA sequence: TGCGCCAGCAGCTTGGGGGACACGACGCCCCAGCCCCAGCATTTT. Encoded protein: CASSLGDTTPQPQHF. The rearrangement links TRBV5-1 to TRBJ1-5; tentative D call: TRBD1 (6 bases). Per germline, CDR1 SGHRS and CDR2 YFSETQ. V lost 0 bases and J 7 bases, leaving 14 bases between the germline ends. The CDR3 spans 15 residues.

The rearrangement links TRBV3-1 (or the pseudogene TRBV3-2) to TRBJ2-7; tentative D call: TRBD2 (6 bases). V lost 1 base, J lost 5 bases, and 15 bases lay in between. Germline V lookup: CDR1 LGHDT, CDR2 YNNKEL (reference sequence). The CDR3 sequence is 15 residues long. The DNA for the CDR3 is TGTGCCAGCAGCCAAGTTACCGGGAGTAGCGACGAGCAGTACGTC. This codes for CASSQVTGSSDEQYV.

J is TRBJ1-2 and V is TRBV6-2 or TRBV6-3; 11 bases are shared with TRBD1. CDR3 length: 14 residues. Germline-derived CDR1 and CDR2 are MNHEY and SVGEGT. V shed 6 bases, J shed 6 bases, and the junction held 6 bases outside the gene matches. The CDR3 nucleotides are TGTGCCAGCAGCCGGGACAGGGGGGATCATGGCTACACCTTC. The encoded protein is CASSRDRGDHGYTF.

As for this clone: The same CDR3 can be traced to other DNA sequences in this sample. The CDR3 nucleotides are TGTGCCAGCAGTTTCTCCGATCAGCCCCAGCATTTT. It translates to CASSFSDQPQHF. V is TRBV12-3 or TRBV12-4 and J is TRBJ1-5, with D hard to call. With 3 bases removed from V and 5 bases from J, the gap between germline ends came to 5 bases. This CDR3 has 12 residues.

V gene TRBV10-3 combines with J gene TRBJ2-5; 9 bases match TRBD2. The CDR3 contains 17 residues. The trim removed 0 bases at V and 5 bases at J, leaving 10 bases unmatched. Germline V gene lookup returns CDR1 ENHRY and CDR2 SYGVKD. CDR3 sequence (DNA): TGTGCCATCAGTGAGTCGTCAGCGGGGGGAGAGGAGGAGACCCAGTACTTC. It translates to CAISESSAGGEEETQYF.

The chain is built from TRBV5-6 and TRBJ1-5, with 7 nucleotides matching TRBD1. CDR1 and CDR2 (germline): SGHDT, YYEEEE. With 0 bases clipped from V and 6 bases from J, the junction kept 6 bases outside the gene matches. The CDR3 runs 15 residues. This CDR3 is CASSLAGGSGQPQHF. The CDR3, as DNA: TGTGCCAGCAGCTTGGCAGGGGGTTCGGGTCAGCCCCAGCATTTT.

CDR3 nucleotide sequence: TGTGCCAGCTCTTCGGGGGGACCCACCATGGCCGGGGAGCTGTTTTTT. Its protein product is CASSSGGPTMAGELFF. The V gene is TRBV18, the J gene TRBJ2-2, with 7 bases matching TRBD2. Trimming at V came to 6 bases and at J to 6 bases, leaving 13 bases not matched to a gene. Germline-derived CDR1 and CDR2 are KGHSH and LQKENI. The CDR3 has 16 amino acids.

This clone ranks as medium-sized. The genes are TRBV7-9 and TRBJ2-7; 7 nucleotides line up with TRBD1. V lost 2 bases, J lost 7 bases, and 11 bases stayed unmatched. Germline-derived CDR1 and CDR2 are SEHNR and FQNEAQ (reference sequence). CDR3 length equals 15 residues. The CDR3 region is CASSLNEGAIGEQYV. CDR3 nucleotide sequence: TGTGCCAGCAGCTTAAACGAGGGGGCGATCGGTGAGCAGTACGTC.

The V call is TRBV29-1, the J call TRBJ2-5; 8 bases match TRBD2. The CDR3 runs to 12 residues. Germline loops: CDR1 SQVTM, CDR2 ANQGSEA. After removal of 7 bases from V and 4 bases from J, the junction contained 5 bases not matched to a gene. CDR3 sequence (DNA): TGCAGCGCCGAGGCGGGGGGAGAGACCCAGTACTTC. Amino acid sequence: CSAEAGGETQYF.

The genes are TRBV11-2 and TRBJ2-2; tentatively, D is TRBD2 (6 bases). Trimming removed 7 bases from V and 3 bases from J, with 12 bases in between. Germline V gene lookup returns CDR1 SGHAT and CDR2 FQNNGV. The CDR3 runs to 14 residues. This chain's CDR3 is CASKISGDTGELFF. The CDR3 coding sequence is TGTGCCAGCAAAATCTCGGGGGACACCGGGGAGCTGTTTTTT.

In its sample, this clone was seen once. The CDR3 protein is CASSLVLSGQGTYEQYV. DNA for the CDR3: TGCGCCAGCAGCTTGGTTCTCTCGGGACAGGGAACCTACGAGCAGTACGTC. The chain is built from TRBV5-1 and TRBJ2-7; 9 nucleotides agree with TRBD1. The CDR3 loop spans 17 amino acids. The germline gives CDR1 SGHRS, CDR2 YFSETQ. J was trimmed by 2 bases and V by 0 bases; bases with no gene match: 9.

This clone was observed a single time. V usage is TRBV25-1 and J usage is TRBJ2-3; TRBD2 aligns across 10 bases. CDR1 MGHDK and CDR2 SYGVNS come from the germline V gene. V lost 4 bases, J lost 6 bases, and 7 bases stayed unmatched. The CDR3 totals 15 residues. The CDR3 protein is CASSGSGGARDTQYF. CDR3 in DNA: TGTGCCAGCAGTGGGAGCGGGGGGGCCCGGGATACGCAGTATTTT.